Included here is one T cell receptor (beta chain) sequence, with context. CDR1 is SGHNT, CDR2 YENEEA, per germline. V lost 5 bases and J 4 bases, leaving 18 bases between the germline ends. The CDR3 spans 15 residues. The protocol was immunoSEQ multiplex PCR, while the TCRdb copy is restricted to in-frame clones and leaves out a portion. This sample has 130,000 or so clones, with 90% found just once. This sample is drawn from a study of OX40 agonist ivuxolimab in advanced cancers. Study-wide context: Prior checkpoint blockade (anti-PD-1, anti-PD-L1 or anti-CTLA-4) was permitted; 40% had it.

This rearrangement joins TRBV11-3 to TRBJ2-7; no definite D call. The sample was CD4+ or CD8+ T cells sorted from blood, taken in a trial of the OX40 agonist ivuxolimab. The clonotype was recovered from an adult with an advanced solid tumor such as melanoma, head and neck, liver or kidney cancer. The CDR3 spells CASSGYRKSSYEQYF. CDR3 coding DNA: TGTGCCAGCAGCGGCTACCGGAAGTCATCTTACGAGCAGTACTTC.